This T cell receptor beta chain was identified in a study of T cell responses to AZD1222 COVID-19 vaccine. Study-wide results and limits: Possibly, clonal diversity was underestimated; donors were largely white British and included more females.

Notes on this clone: Its antigen is not identified.

Here immunoSEQ multiplex PCR was the method, and the copy in TCRdb shows in-frame clones only, minus some. Here the sample spans some 120,000 clones, nearly 90% being singletons. The material sequenced was peripheral blood, taken 28 days after the second AZD1222 dose. The receptor's source is an adult who received the AZD1222 COVID-19 vaccine.

CDR3 sequence: CASSSPSSGNTIYF. CDR3 coding DNA: TGTGCCAGCAGCTCCCCGAGCTCTGGAAACACCATATATTTT. The chain joins TRBV7-9 to TRBJ1-3; D gene ambiguous. V was shortened by 4 bases and J by 0 bases, with 7 bases between the two germline ends. The germline V gene has CDR1 SEHNR and CDR2 FQNEAQ (reference sequence). The CDR3 consists of 14 residues.